This is a list of T cell receptor beta chains from one sample in a study of cytomegalovirus exposure and HLA in healthy donors. Sequenced by immunoSEQ multiplex PCR; TCRdb stores in-frame clones only, minus some. This repertoire shows roughly 110,000 clones, roughly 82% found once; its top ten account for approximately 2.5%. Sequencing input: PBMCs. The receptors shown here come from a man aged 30 to 39 in good health and CMV-seropositive. CDR3s include the opening cysteine and the closing phenylalanine or tryptophan. The D gene is left open where the match is weak. A row's size may be missing; if present it is once, few, many or a size class.

D | J | length | V | size | DNA | CDR3
TRBD1 | TRBJ2-7 | 15 | TRBV7-8 | - | TGTGCCAGCAGCTCACCGGGACAGGGGAGACACGAGCAGTACTTC | CASSSPGQGRHEQYF
TRBD1 | TRBJ2-5 | 16 | TRBV28 | - | TGTGCCAGCAGTTCAACAGGGGCAATCCAGGGGGAGACCCAGTACTTC | CASSSTGAIQGETQYF
TRBD2 | TRBJ2-6 | 15 | TRBV19 | - | TGTGCCAGTAGTATCGGGGGGTCTGGGGCCAACGTCCTGACTTTC | CASSIGGSGANVLTF
- | TRBJ1-2 | 15 | TRBV5-1 | - | TGCGCCAGCAGCCCCGGGGGGGCCGGTAACTATGGCTACACCTTC | CASSPGGAGNYGYTF
TRBD2 | TRBJ2-5 | 15 | TRBV11-3 | - | TGTGCCAGCAGCCCGACTAGCGGGGAATCAGAGACCCAGTACTTC | CASSPTSGESETQYF
- | TRBJ1-6 | 13 | TRBV30 | - | TGTGCCTGGTCCCTAGGGGGAAATTCACCCCTCCACTTT | CAWSLGGNSPLHF
- | TRBJ1-1 | 13 | TRBV5-1 | - | TGCGCCAGTAAGGGGCAGCAAAACACTGAAGCTTTCTTT | CASKGQQNTEAFF
TRBD1 | TRBJ1-2 | 13 | TRBV6-1 | - | TGTGCCAGCAGTGAAGGGACAGGGTTTGGCTACACCTTC | CASSEGTGFGYTF
- | TRBJ2-5 | 14 | TRBV5-1 | - | TGCGCCAGCAGCTTGGGCACGCTAATGGAGACCCAGTACTTC | CASSLGTLMETQYF
TRBD1 | TRBJ1-5 | 15 | TRBV2 | - | TGTGCCAGCAGTGGCCCGGGACAGGGGCTTCAGCCCCAGCATTTT | CASSGPGQGLQPQHF
TRBD2 | TRBJ2-5 | 15 | TRBV6-6 | once | TGTGCCAGCACGTTAGGCGCGGGGGGGTCTGAGACCCAGTACTTC | CASTLGAGGSETQYF
TRBD2 | TRBJ2-6 | 18 | TRBV7-6 | - | TGTGCCAGCAGCTTAGAGGCTAGCGGGGGGGCTGGGGCCAACGGCCTGACTTTC | CASSLEASGGAGANGLTF
- | TRBJ2-2 | 16 | TRBV7-3 | - | TGTGCCAGCAGCCCCACGGAGGGGGGGGGCACCGGGGAGCTGTTTTTT | CASSPTEGGGTGELFF
TRBD2 | TRBJ2-1 | 13 | TRBV7-9 | - | TGTGCCGGGCGGACTAGCGGATACAATGAGCAGTTCTTC | CAGRTSGYNEQFF
- | TRBJ2-2 | 12 | TRBV2 | - | TGTGCCAGCAGTGCAAACACCGGGGAGCTGTTTTTT | CASSANTGELFF
- | TRBJ2-1 | 12 | TRBV2 | - | TGTGCCAGCAGATTCGAGTACAATGAGCAGTTCTTC | CASRFEYNEQFF
- | TRBJ2-5 | 11 | TRBV21-1 | few | TGTGCCGCGGCTACCCAAGAGACCCAGTACTTC | CAAATQETQYF
TRBD1 | TRBJ2-1 | 12 | TRBV5-1 | - | TGCGCCAGCAGCTTGGACAGGGGGCGAGAGTTCTTC | CASSLDRGREFF
- | TRBJ2-5 | 13 | TRBV5-1 | - | TGCGCCAGCAGCTCCTACAGGAGAGAGACCCAGTACTTC | CASSSYRRETQYF
- | TRBJ1-5 | 13 | TRBV5-1 | - | TGCGCCAGCAGCTTGGACGGGGGGTCGGCCCAGCATTTT | CASSLDGGSAQHF
TRBD1 | TRBJ1-6 | 13 | TRBV30 | - | TGTGCCTGGAAAACACAGGGGTACTCACCCCTCCACTTT | CAWKTQGYSPLHF
- | TRBJ2-3 | 12 | TRBV6-5 | - | TGTGCCAGCAGTTACTCGGAGGGTACGCAGTATTTT | CASSYSEGTQYF
- | TRBJ1-1 | 15 | TRBV10-1 | - | TGCGCCAGCAGTGAGTCGGGGAGGGGGAACACTGAAGCTTTCTTT | CASSESGRGNTEAFF
- | TRBJ1-6 | 14 | TRBV5-6 | - | TGTGCCAGCAGCCTGGCACAGGGCAATTCACCCCTCCACTTT | CASSLAQGNSPLHF
- | TRBJ1-1 | 11 | TRBV5-4 | - | TGTGCCAGCAGCTCGTATGTGGAAGCTTTCTTT | CASSSYVEAFF
- | TRBJ2-1 | 13 | TRBV11-2 | - | TGTGCCAGCAGCTCGGGACTGAACAATGAGCAGTTCTTC | CASSSGLNNEQFF
TRBD1 | TRBJ1-5 | 14 | TRBV27 | - | TGTGCCAGCAGACTACAGGGGAGCAATCAGCCCCAGCATTTT | CASRLQGSNQPQHF
- | TRBJ2-1 | 14 | TRBV5-1 | - | TGCGCCAGCAGACGATACTACTCCTACAATGAGCAGTTCTTC | CASRRYYSYNEQFF
- | TRBJ1-2 | 14 | TRBV11-3 | - | TGTGCCAGCAGCTTAGGTATAGGGGACTATGGCTACACCTTC | CASSLGIGDYGYTF
- | TRBJ2-4 | 14 | TRBV5-6 | - | TGTGCCAGCAGCCTCGGGGGGGTGAGGGACAGTCAGTACTTC | CASSLGGVRDSQYF
- | TRBJ1-1 | 15 | TRBV7-9 | - | TGTGCCAGCAGCTTAAAATTATCCCCGAACACTGAAGCTTTCTTT | CASSLKLSPNTEAFF
- | TRBJ1-4 | 15 | TRBV13 | - | TGTGCCAGCAGCCAGAAGGGGTTTGAGAATGAAAAACTGTTTTTT | CASSQKGFENEKLFF
TRBD2 | TRBJ2-3 | 15 | TRBV11-3 | - | TGTGCCAGCAGCCAATGGACTAGCGGCACAGATACGCAGTATTTT | CASSQWTSGTDTQYF
- | TRBJ1-5 | 11 | TRBV7-9 | - | TGTGCCCCCGGGGTAGGACAGCCCCAGCATTTT | CAPGVGQPQHF
- | TRBJ2-1 | 13 | TRBV25-1 | - | TGTGCCAGCGGCCTCAATTCCTACAATGAGCAGTTCTTC | CASGLNSYNEQFF
TRBD2 | TRBJ2-3 | 18 | TRBV7-9 | - | TGTGCCAGCAAATTGGTGGCTAGCGGGGGTGGCGCGCTCCGTACGCAGTATTTT | CASKLVASGGGALRTQYF
- | TRBJ2-5 | 13 | TRBV29-1 | - | TGCAGCTTCCGGACAGCCCCCCGAGAGACCCAGTACTTC | CSFRTAPRETQYF
TRBD1 | TRBJ1-5 | 14 | TRBV7-9 | - | TGTGCCAGCAGCCTAACAGGGGGCAGTCAGCCCCAGCATTTT | CASSLTGGSQPQHF
- | TRBJ1-5 | 17 | TRBV19 | - | TGTGCCAGTAGTATACGGGGTTGGGATAGTAGCAATCAGCCCCAGCATTTT | CASSIRGWDSSNQPQHF
TRBD2 | TRBJ2-5 | 15 | TRBV6-5 | once | TGTGCCAGCAGTTACTCCCTAGCGGGGAAAGAGACCCAGTACTTC | CASSYSLAGKETQYF
TRBD2 | TRBJ2-5 | 18 | TRBV27 | - | TGTGCCAGCAGTCCGCCCGGGACTAGCGGGGGGGGTCGTCGAGAGCAGTACTTC | CASSPPGTSGGGRREQYF
- | TRBJ1-5 | 13 | TRBV6-5 | - | TGTGCCAGCAGTGTTCAAGCTGATCAGCCCCAGCATTTT | CASSVQADQPQHF
TRBD2 | TRBJ2-2 | 18 | TRBV5-4 | - | TGTGCCAGCAGCACCTCAGCGGGGGGGACCACGGGACCCGGGGAGCTGTTTTTT | CASSTSAGGTTGPGELFF
- | TRBJ2-2 | 14 | TRBV9 | - | TGTGCCAGCAGCGTAGTGTCCGTTTCCGGGGAGCTGTTTTTT | CASSVVSVSGELFF